These T cell receptor beta chains were read from a single sample in a study of cytomegalovirus exposure and HLA in healthy donors. The assay was immunoSEQ multiplex PCR, and TCRdb's table has in-frame clones only and misses some. The sample yields about 110,000 clones, 60% to 85% seen once. The sequencing sample was made of PBMCs. The origin of the receptors is a male donor in good health and CMV-seronegative. CDR3s include the opening cysteine and the closing phenylalanine or tryptophan. D genes are given only for firm matches. Rows give clone size only sometimes, using once, few, many, or a class for an expanded clone.

>TRBD2|TRBJ2-2|TRBV19|once
TGTGCCACCAAGCGGGAGGTCGGCACCGGGGAGCTGTTTTTT
CATKREVGTGELFF
>NA|TRBJ2-3|TRBV9|NA
TGTGCCAGCAGCGCAGCCACTAGCCTCTCGAGGGATACGCAGTATTTT
CASSAATSLSRDTQYF
>TRBD1|TRBJ2-7|TRBV29-1|NA
TGCAGCGTTGAAACCCGGGACAGGGGAGACTACGAGCAGTACTTC
CSVETRDRGDYEQYF
>NA|TRBJ2-3|TRBV6-1|NA
TGTGCCAGCAGTGCGAGCACAGATACGCAGTATTTT
CASSASTDTQYF
>TRBD1|TRBJ1-1|TRBV2|few
TGTGCCAGCAGGACCTCAGGGGGCACTGAAGCTTTCTTT
CASRTSGGTEAFF
>TRBD1|TRBJ2-3|TRBV5-4|NA
TGTGCCAGCAGCCCGCGCACAGGGGCCAACACAGATACGCAGTATTTT
CASSPRTGANTDTQYF
>TRBD2|TRBJ2-1|TRBV30|NA
TGTGCCTGGAGTGTAGGCGGGAGCTCCTACAATGAGCAGTTCTTC
CAWSVGGSSYNEQFF
>NA|TRBJ2-3|TRBV7-3|NA
TGTGCCAGCAGCTTAACGGCGGGACGATACGGAGATACGCAGTATTTT
CASSLTAGRYGDTQYF
>NA|TRBJ1-1|TRBV7-9|NA
TGTGCCAGCAGCCCCCTTCCGGGCACTGAAGCTTTCTTT
CASSPLPGTEAFF
>TRBD1|TRBJ1-6|TRBV6-5|NA
TGTGCCAGCAGTCGACAGGGAATTTCACCCCTCCACTTT
CASSRQGISPLHF
>TRBD2|TRBJ2-4|TRBV5-6|many
TGTGCCAGCAGCTTGGGAAGCGGGGTAGCCAAAAACATTCAGTACTTC
CASSLGSGVAKNIQYF
>TRBD2|TRBJ2-2|TRBV7-2|few
TGTGCCAGCAGCTCCATGGGAGGGACGAACACCGGGGAGCTGTTTTTT
CASSSMGGTNTGELFF
>NA|TRBJ2-5|TRBV9|NA
TGTGCCAGCAGCGTCCAAGGACTTGATCAAGAGACCCAGTACTTC
CASSVQGLDQETQYF
>TRBD1|TRBJ2-7|TRBV25-1|NA
TGTGCCAGCACAAAAGGACAGGGGTACTCCTACGAGCAGTACTTC
CASTKGQGYSYEQYF
>TRBD2|TRBJ2-5|TRBV19|once
TGTGCCAGTAGTTGGAGCGGGAGGGCCCGGGAGACCCAGTACTTC
CASSWSGRARETQYF
>TRBD1|TRBJ2-3|TRBV6-4|NA
TGTGCCAGCTCCGAGGGACAGGGGGCAGATACGCAGTATTTT
CASSEGQGADTQYF
>TRBD2|TRBJ2-4|TRBV5-5|NA
TGTGCCAGCAGCTTGGAGGGACTAGGACAAAACATTCAGTACTTC
CASSLEGLGQNIQYF
>TRBD1|TRBJ2-3|TRBV11-3|NA
TGTGCCAGCAGCTCCGGGACAGAGGGGGGCACAGATACGCAGTATTTT
CASSSGTEGGTDTQYF
>TRBD2|TRBJ2-7|TRBV4-1|NA
TGCGCCAGCAGCCAAGAAGGGACTAAGGCCCGCGCGGAGCAGTACTTC
CASSQEGTKARAEQYF
>NA|TRBJ2-2|TRBV7-9|NA
TGTTCCAGCACCCCTCCAGCGAACACCGGGGAGCTGTTTTTT
CSSTPPANTGELFF
>NA|TRBJ2-5|TRBV2|NA
TGTGCCAGCAGCTCTAGATCGACTCAAGAGACCCAGTACTTC
CASSSRSTQETQYF
>TRBD2|TRBJ2-2|TRBV11-3|NA
TGTGCCAGCAGCCGGGGACTAGCGGGACCGAACACCGGGGAGCTGTTTTTT
CASSRGLAGPNTGELFF
>NA|TRBJ2-1|TRBV18|NA
TGTGCCAGCTCACGGACGGGGAACAATGAGCAGTTCTTC
CASSRTGNNEQFF
>TRBD2|TRBJ2-3|TRBV27|NA
TGTGCCAGCAGGAGATCACTAGCGGGAGGAACAGATACGCAGTATTTT
CASRRSLAGGTDTQYF
>NA|TRBJ2-3|TRBV5-1|NA
TGCGCCAGCAGCTCGGAGGGACCCACAGATACGCAGTATTTT
CASSSEGPTDTQYF
>NA|TRBJ1-1|TRBV27|NA
TGTGCCAGCAGTTTACAGGGTGTACCTGAAGCTTTCTTT
CASSLQGVPEAFF
>NA|TRBJ2-5|TRBV10-3|NA
TGTGCCATCAGTGTAAACAGACAAGAGACCCAGTACTTC
CAISVNRQETQYF
>NA|TRBJ2-5|TRBV19|NA
TGTGCCAGTAGGGACCGGGGGCGGGGGGAGACCCAGTACTTC
CASRDRGRGETQYF
>TRBD2|TRBJ2-7|TRBV7-2|NA
TGTGCCAGCAGCCCCCGCGGCGGGAGGTTTGACGAGCAGTACTTC
CASSPRGGRFDEQYF
>NA|TRBJ1-2|TRBV6-9|NA
TGTGCCAGCAGTTATTGGACAGCGAACTATGGCTACACCTTC
CASSYWTANYGYTF
>TRBD2|TRBJ2-1|TRBV6-1|few
TGTGCCAGCAGGGAATGGGCGGGAGGGAGCAATGAGCAGTTCTTC
CASREWAGGSNEQFF
>NA|TRBJ2-7|TRBV19|NA
TGTGCCAGTAGCCCAACGGAGGGGAGGCAGTACTTC
CASSPTEGRQYF
>NA|TRBJ2-5|TRBV18|NA
TGTGCCAGCTCACCTCTAGGGGCGTCCCAAGAGACCCAGTACTTC
CASSPLGASQETQYF
>NA|TRBJ1-2|TRBV29-1|NA
TGCAGCTCCAGGCAGGAGGGAGAGCACACCTTC
CSSRQEGEHTF
>TRBD2|TRBJ2-2|TRBV28|NA
TGTGCCAGCAGTAACCCGGGGGGGGTCGGGGAGCTGTTTTTT
CASSNPGGVGELFF
>NA|TRBJ1-1|TRBV5-1|NA
TGCGCCAGCAGCTTGGGCTCAGGGAGGTCTGACACTGAAGCTTTCTTT
CASSLGSGRSDTEAFF